These 15 T cell receptor beta chains were all obtained from the same sample, sequenced in a study of blood T cell repertoires in COVID-19. Some clones are missing from TCRdb's copy, which holds only in-frame ones; the method was immunoSEQ multiplex PCR. Of some 270,000 clones listed, roughly 85% are singletons. The sequenced sample was PBMCs or T cells enriched from blood (not recorded which). Source of these receptors: a woman aged 50 to 60 with acute COVID-19.

The J gene is TRBJ1-1, the V gene TRBV7-9, with 7 bases identical to TRBD1. Unmatched junction bases numbered 8, after V lost 5 bases and J lost 5 bases. CDR1 and CDR2 from the germline V gene are SEHNR and FQNEAQ (reference sequence). The CDR3 is 14 amino acids. The CDR3 coding sequence is TGTGCCAGCAGCGAACGACAGGGCGGAACTGAAGCTTTCTTT. This sequence encodes CASSERQGGTEAFF.

This clone occurred a few times. The chain's CDR3 is CASSDRFGTEAFF. CDR3 DNA sequence: TGTGCCAGTTCGGACAGGTTTGGCACTGAAGCTTTCTTT. The rearrangement uses TRBV5-6 and TRBJ1-1; the match to TRBD1 covers 7 bases. Germline CDR1 SGHDT, CDR2 YYEEEE. This CDR3 has 13 amino acids. Trimming took 8 bases from V and 4 from J; bases not matched to a gene: 8.

The chain recombines TRBV19 with TRBJ1-6; D gene ambiguous. The CDR3 runs 16 residues. Germline V lookup: CDR1 LNHDA, CDR2 SQIVND (reference sequence). Trimming shortened V by 5 bases and J by 7 bases, and 18 bases separated the two germline ends. CDR3 protein: CASSGSAGSQNSPLHF. The CDR3 DNA reads as TGTGCCAGTAGTGGTTCAGCGGGCAGTCAGAATTCACCCCTCCACTTT.

This clone was seen a handful of times. The J gene is TRBJ1-1, the V gene TRBV30; perhaps TRBD1 as D (6 bases). Germline loops: CDR1 GTSNPN, CDR2 SVGIG (reference sequence). The CDR3 is made up of 14 amino acids. With 6 bases removed from V and 11 bases from J, the gap between germline ends came to 25 bases. The CDR3 loop reads CACTTRDTVLSAFF. For the CDR3, the DNA is TGTGCCTGTACTACCCGGGACACCGTTTTAAGCGCTTTCTTT. The full variable domain, its missing parts supplied by reference TRBV30 and TRBJ1-1, is SQTIHQWPATLVQPVGSPLSLECTVEGTSNPNLYWYRQAAGRGLQLLFYSVGIGQISSEVPQNLSASRPQDRQFILSSKKLLLSDSGFYLCACTTRDTVLSAFFGQGTRLTVV.

This clone was observed a handful of times. The chain recombines TRBV18 with TRBJ1-1, with D possibly matching TRBD1 (6 bases). The CDR3 runs to 16 residues. Germline V gives CDR1 KGHSH, CDR2 LQKENI. Trimming cost V 3 bases and J 1 base, with 15 bases left between them. The CDR3 sequence is CASSPSRGASNTEAFF. The CDR3 coding sequence is TGTGCCAGCTCACCTAGCCGGGGGGCTTCGAACACTGAAGCTTTCTTT. The whole variable domain, remainder taken from reference TRBV18 and TRBJ1-1, is NAGVMQNPRHLVRRRGQEARLRCSPMKGHSHVYWYRQLPEEGLKFMVYLQKENIIDESGMPKERFSAEFPKEGPSILRIQQVVRGDSAAYFCASSPSRGASNTEAFFGQGTRLTVV.

This rearrangement joins TRBV24-1 to TRBJ2-5; 8 bases are shared with TRBD2. Per germline, CDR1 KGHDR and CDR2 SFDVKD. The V segment lost 9 bases and the J segment 3 bases; nucleotides outside the gene matches: 8. CDR3 length equals 14 residues. The CDR3 reads CATGGPGLEETQYF. The CDR3, as DNA: TGTGCCACCGGGGGACCGGGACTAGAAGAGACCCAGTACTTC.

The rearrangement uses TRBV21-1 and TRBJ1-1. TRBV21-1 is noted as a pseudogene. This CDR3 contains 16 residues. The CDR3 sequence is CASSKGFRRENTEAFF. The CDR3 DNA reads TGTGCCAGCAGCAAGGGGTTTAGGAGGGAGAACACTGAAGCTTTCTTT.

This clone was seen once. The chain combines TRBV18 with TRBJ1-2; maybe TRBD1 (5 bases). The CDR3 length is 17 residues. Germline V gene data show CDR1 as KGHSH and CDR2 as LQKENI. Trimming took off 3 bases at V and 4 bases at J, with 21 bases between the two ends. The chain's CDR3 is CASSPPAGVRGVYGYTF. CDR3 nucleotides: TGTGCCAGCTCACCGCCCGCGGGGGTTAGAGGGGTCTATGGCTACACCTTC.

The rearrangement uses TRBV12-3 or TRBV12-4 and TRBJ1-2; a possible D gene is TRBD1 (6 bases). The V end lost 2 bases, the J end lost 8 bases, and 12 bases lay between the germline ends. CDR3 length equals 13 residues. DNA of the CDR3: TGTGCCAGCAGTTTAACGGGACAAGCCGGCTACACCTTC. Amino acids: CASSLTGQAGYTF.

The chain couples TRBV4-3 to TRBJ1-2; a weak D match, TRBD1 (6 bases). Germline CDR1 reads LGHNA; CDR2 reads YSLEER. With 4 bases removed from V and 3 bases from J, the gap between germline ends came to 18 bases. This CDR3 has 16 amino acids. The CDR3 sequence: CASSRIGTSTHYGYTF. The CDR3 DNA is TGCGCCAGCAGCCGGATAGGGACATCCACCCACTATGGCTACACCTTC.

The rearrangement links TRBV28 to TRBJ2-2, with D unclear. The V gene lost 5 bases and the J gene lost 3 bases, with 10 bases spanning the gap. The germline gives CDR1 MDHEN, CDR2 SYDVKM. The CDR3 runs to 14 residues. CDR3 region: CASSVTRYTGELFF. The CDR3, as DNA: TGTGCCAGCAGTGTTACACGTTACACCGGGGAGCTGTTTTTT.

The chain couples TRBV7-8 to TRBJ1-4; no clear D. The CDR3 loop spans 13 amino acids. The germline CDR1 and CDR2 sequences are SGHVS and FQNEAQ. V lost 2 bases to trimming and J lost 8 bases, with 9 bases between them. The CDR3 protein is CASSLSRLEKLFF. CDR3 DNA sequence: TGTGCCAGCAGCTTAAGCCGGTTGGAAAAACTGTTTTTT.

This clone was observed a few times. This chain joins TRBV3-1 (or the pseudogene TRBV3-2) and TRBJ2-2, with D possibly matching TRBD2 (6 bases). The germline gives CDR1 LGHDT, CDR2 YNNKEL (reference sequence). The CDR3 covers 17 residues. V was pared by 2 bases and J by 4 bases, with 17 bases between. The CDR3 sequence is CASSQLEGKMSTGELFF. CDR3 nucleotide sequence: TGTGCCAGCAGCCAATTGGAGGGCAAAATGAGCACCGGGGAGCTGTTTTTT.

The chain has TRBV11-2 and TRBJ1-4; possible D gene TRBD1, 5 bases. Germline CDR1 and CDR2: SGHAT and FQNNGV. CDR3 size: 15 residues. V shed 4 bases and J shed 0 bases, with 9 bases lying between them. CDR3 coding DNA: TGTGCCAGCAGCTCCAGGGTCGCAACTAATGAAAAACTGTTTTTT. Its protein is CASSSRVATNEKLFF.

V usage is TRBV19 and J usage is TRBJ2-7; D is possibly TRBD1 (6 bases). This CDR3 has 14 amino acids. Germline V gene sequence: CDR1 LNHDA, CDR2 SQIVND (reference sequence). The ends were cut back, 2 bases at V and 0 bases at J, with 8 bases in the middle. The CDR3 here is CASSIRGTSYEQYF. The DNA for the CDR3 is TGTGCCAGTAGTATAAGGGGGACCTCCTACGAGCAGTACTTC.